This T cell receptor (beta chain) was sequenced during a study of shared clonotypes between healthy human individuals. About the study: The study used three CD4 naive, three CD4 memory, two CD8 naive and one CD8 memory plate per donor.

Assay used: immunoSEQ multiplex PCR; TCRdb lists only in-frame clones, some missing. This table has hundreds of thousands of clones, 90% to 95% appearing once. This CDR3 is 12 amino acids long. Trimming took off 3 bases at V and 9 bases at J, with 11 bases between the two ends. CDR1 is SNHLY, CDR2 FYNNEI, per germline. The naive CD8 fraction comprised CD45RO-negative cells positively selected for CCR7 and excluded terminally differentiated effector memory CD45RA+ cells. The sequencing sample was made of naive CD8+ T cells sorted from blood. This TCR was sampled from a man younger than 45 in good health. The V and J genes are TRBV2 and TRBJ2-5, with D tentatively TRBD2 (5 bases). For the CDR3, the DNA is TGTGCCAGCAGTGAGTTAGTAGCGCCCCAGTACTTC. This codes for CASSELVAPQYF.